This T cell receptor (beta chain) derives from a study of response to subunit inactivated influenza vaccine. CDR3 length: 14 residues. The germline CDR1 and CDR2 sequences are SEHNR and FQNEAQ (reference sequence). Unmatched junction bases numbered 0, after V lost 3 bases and J lost 1 base. This clonotype has ten or more counts. TCRdb recomputed calls from the RT-PCR reads with MiXCR, one row per CDR3 protein. The table shows 600,000 to 700,000 distinct CDR3 sequences, with roughly 15% occurring only once. The TCR sequence derives from a man aged 45-60 years who received an inactivated influenza vaccine. Specimen: PBMCs from blood, collected 14 to 15 days before vaccination. J is TRBJ2-5 and V is TRBV7-9, with 9 bases matching TRBD2. The CDR3 is CASSLGLAQETQYF. The DNA of the CDR3 is TGTGCCAGCAGCTTGGGACTAGCCCAAGAGACCCAGTACTTC.